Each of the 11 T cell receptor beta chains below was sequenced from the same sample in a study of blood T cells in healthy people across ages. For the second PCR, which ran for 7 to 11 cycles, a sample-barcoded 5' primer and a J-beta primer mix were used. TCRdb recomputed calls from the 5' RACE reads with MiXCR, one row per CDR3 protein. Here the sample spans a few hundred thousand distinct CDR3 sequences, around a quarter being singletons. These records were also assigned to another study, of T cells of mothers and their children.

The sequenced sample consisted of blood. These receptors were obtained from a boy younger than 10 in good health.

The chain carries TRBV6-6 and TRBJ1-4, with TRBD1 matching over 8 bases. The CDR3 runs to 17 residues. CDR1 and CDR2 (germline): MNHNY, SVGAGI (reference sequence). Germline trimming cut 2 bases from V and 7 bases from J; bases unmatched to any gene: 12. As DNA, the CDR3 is TGTGCCAGCAGTTACGGGGGCCCCGGGACAGGAGGTGAAAAACTGTTTTTT. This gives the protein CASSYGGPGTGGEKLFF.

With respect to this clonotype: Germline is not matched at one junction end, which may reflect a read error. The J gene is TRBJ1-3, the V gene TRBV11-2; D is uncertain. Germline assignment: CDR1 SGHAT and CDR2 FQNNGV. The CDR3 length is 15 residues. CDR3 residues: CASSLSTGSGNTIYF. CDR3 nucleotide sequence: TGTGCCAGCAGCCTTTCTACGGGGTCTGGGAACACCATATATTTT.

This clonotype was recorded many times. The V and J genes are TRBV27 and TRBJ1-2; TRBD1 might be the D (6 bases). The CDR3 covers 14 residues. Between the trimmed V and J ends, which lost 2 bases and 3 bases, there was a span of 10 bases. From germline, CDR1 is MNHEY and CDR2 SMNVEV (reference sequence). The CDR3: CASSLTAGDYGYTF. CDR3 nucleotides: TGTGCCAGCAGTTTAACGGCAGGGGACTATGGCTACACCTTC.

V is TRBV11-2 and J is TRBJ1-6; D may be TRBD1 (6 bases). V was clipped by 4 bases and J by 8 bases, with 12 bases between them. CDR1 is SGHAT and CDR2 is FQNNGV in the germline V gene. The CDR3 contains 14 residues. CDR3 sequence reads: CASSSGAAYSPLHF. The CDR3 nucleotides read TGTGCCAGCAGCTCGGGGGCGGCCTATTCACCCCTCCACTTT.

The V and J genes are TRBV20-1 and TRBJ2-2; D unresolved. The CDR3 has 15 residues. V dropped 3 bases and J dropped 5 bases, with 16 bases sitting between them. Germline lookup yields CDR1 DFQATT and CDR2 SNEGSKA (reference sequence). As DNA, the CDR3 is TGCAGTGCTAGTCTTGGTAGACCTCGAACCGGGGAGCTGTTTTTT. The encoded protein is CSASLGRPRTGELFF.

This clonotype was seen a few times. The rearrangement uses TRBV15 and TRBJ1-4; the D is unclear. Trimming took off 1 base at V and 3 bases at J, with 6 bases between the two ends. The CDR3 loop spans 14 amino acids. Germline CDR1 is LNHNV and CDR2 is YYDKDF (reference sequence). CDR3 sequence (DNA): TGTGCCACCAGCAGAGTTCCCTCTAATGAAAAACTGTTTTTT. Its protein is CATSRVPSNEKLFF.

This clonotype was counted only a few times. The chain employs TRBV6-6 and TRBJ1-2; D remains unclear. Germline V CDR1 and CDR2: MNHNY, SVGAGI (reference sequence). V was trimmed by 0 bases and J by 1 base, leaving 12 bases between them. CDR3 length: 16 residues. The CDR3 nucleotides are TGTGCCAGCAGTTACTCGCGACAAGATCTTAACTATGGCTACACCTTC. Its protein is CASSYSRQDLNYGYTF.

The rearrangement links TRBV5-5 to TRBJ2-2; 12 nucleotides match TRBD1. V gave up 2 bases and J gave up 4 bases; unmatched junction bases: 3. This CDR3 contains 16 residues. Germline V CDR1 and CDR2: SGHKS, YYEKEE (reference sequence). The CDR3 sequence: CASSLGTGGVTGELFF. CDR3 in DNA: TGTGCCAGCAGCTTAGGGACAGGGGGCGTCACCGGGGAGCTGTTTTTT.

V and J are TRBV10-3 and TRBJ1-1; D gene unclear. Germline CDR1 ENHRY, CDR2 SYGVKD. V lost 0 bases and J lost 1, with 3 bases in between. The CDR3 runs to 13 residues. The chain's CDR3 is CAISESGNTEAFF. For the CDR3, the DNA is TGTGCCATCAGTGAGTCAGGGAACACTGAAGCTTTCTTT.

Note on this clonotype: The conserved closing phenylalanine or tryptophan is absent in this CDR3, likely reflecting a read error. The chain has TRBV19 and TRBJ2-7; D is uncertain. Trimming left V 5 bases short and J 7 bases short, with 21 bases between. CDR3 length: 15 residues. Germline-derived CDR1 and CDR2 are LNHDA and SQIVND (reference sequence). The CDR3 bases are TGTGCCAGTAGTGGTAACCGCCTATGGCAAGGAGAGCAGTACATC. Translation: CASSGNRLWQGEQYI.

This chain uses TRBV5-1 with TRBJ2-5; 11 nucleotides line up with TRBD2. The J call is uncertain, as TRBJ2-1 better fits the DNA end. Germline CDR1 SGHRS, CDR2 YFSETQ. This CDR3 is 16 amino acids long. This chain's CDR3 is CASSLATSGRGNEQFF. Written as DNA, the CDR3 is TGCGCCAGCAGCTTGGCCACTAGCGGGAGAGGCAATGAGCAGTTCTTC.